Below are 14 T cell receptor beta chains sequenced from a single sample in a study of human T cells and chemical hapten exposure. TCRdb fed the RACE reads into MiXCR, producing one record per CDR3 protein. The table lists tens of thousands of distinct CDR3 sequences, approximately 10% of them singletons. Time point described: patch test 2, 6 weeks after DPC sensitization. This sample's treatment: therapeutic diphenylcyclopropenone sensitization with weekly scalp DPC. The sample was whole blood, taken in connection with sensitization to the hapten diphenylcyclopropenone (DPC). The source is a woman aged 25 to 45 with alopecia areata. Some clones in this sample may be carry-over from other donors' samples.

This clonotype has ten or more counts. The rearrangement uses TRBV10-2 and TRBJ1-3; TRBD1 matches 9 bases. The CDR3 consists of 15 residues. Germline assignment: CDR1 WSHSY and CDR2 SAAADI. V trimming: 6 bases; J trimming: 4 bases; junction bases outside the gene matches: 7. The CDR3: CASRGTGSVGNTIYF. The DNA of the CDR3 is TGCGCCAGCAGGGGGACAGGGAGCGTCGGAAACACCATATATTTT.

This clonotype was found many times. The CDR3 sequence: CAWSVRSLQGPLHF. CDR3 sequence (DNA): TGTGCCTGGAGTGTAAGGAGCCTACAAGGACCCCTCCACTTT. This chain links TRBV30 with TRBJ1-6; D is uncertain. This CDR3 is 14 amino acids long. V lost 0 bases to trimming and J lost 12 bases, with 15 bases between them. The germline V gene has CDR1 GTSNPN and CDR2 SVGIG (reference sequence).

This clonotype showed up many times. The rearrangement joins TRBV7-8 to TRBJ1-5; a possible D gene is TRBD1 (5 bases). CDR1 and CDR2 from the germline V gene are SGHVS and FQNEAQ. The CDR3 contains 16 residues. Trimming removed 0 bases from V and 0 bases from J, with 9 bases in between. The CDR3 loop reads CASSLAGVLSNQPQHF. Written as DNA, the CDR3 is TGTGCCAGCAGCTTAGCGGGGGTTCTTAGCAATCAGCCCCAGCATTTT.

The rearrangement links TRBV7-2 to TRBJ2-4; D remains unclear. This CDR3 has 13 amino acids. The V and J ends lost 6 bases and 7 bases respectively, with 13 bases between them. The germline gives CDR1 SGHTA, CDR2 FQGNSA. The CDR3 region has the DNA TGTGCCAGCAGTCCCGGCCTGAGGAACATTCAGTACTTC. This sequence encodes CASSPGLRNIQYF.

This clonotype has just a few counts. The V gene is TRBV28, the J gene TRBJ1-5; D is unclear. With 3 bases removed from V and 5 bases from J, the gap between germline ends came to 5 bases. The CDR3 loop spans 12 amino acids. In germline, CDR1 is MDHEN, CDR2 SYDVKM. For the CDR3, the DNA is TGTGCCAGCAGTTTGTCCGATCAGCCCCAGCATTTT. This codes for CASSLSDQPQHF. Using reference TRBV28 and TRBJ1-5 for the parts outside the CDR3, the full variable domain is DVKVTQSSRYLVKRTGEKVFLECVQDMDHENMFWYRQDPGLGLRLIYFSYDVKMKEKGDIPEGYSVSREKKERFSLILESASTNQTSMYLCASSLSDQPQHFGDGTRLSIL.

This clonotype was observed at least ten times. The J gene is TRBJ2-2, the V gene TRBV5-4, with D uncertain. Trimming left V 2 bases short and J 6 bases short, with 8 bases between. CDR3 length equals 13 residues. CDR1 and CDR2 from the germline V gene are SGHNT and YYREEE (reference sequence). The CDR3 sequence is CASSFPGSGELFF. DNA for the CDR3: TGTGCCAGCAGCTTTCCCGGGTCCGGGGAGCTGTTTTTT.

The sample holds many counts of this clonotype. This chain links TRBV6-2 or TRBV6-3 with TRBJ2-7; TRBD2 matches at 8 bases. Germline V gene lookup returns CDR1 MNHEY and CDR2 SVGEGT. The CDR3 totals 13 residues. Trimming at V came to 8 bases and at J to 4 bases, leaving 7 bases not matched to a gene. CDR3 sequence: CASSTGGGYEQYF. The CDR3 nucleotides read TGTGCCAGCTCTACCGGGGGGGGATACGAGCAGTACTTC.

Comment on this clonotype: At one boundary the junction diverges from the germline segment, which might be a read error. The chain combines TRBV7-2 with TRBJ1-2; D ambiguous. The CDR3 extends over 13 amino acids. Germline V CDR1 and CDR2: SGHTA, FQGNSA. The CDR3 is CAGRHASNYGYNF. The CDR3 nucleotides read TGTGCCGGTAGACATGCTTCTAACTATGGCTACAACTTC.

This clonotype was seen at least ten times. The CDR3 DNA is TGCAGCGTCGCGGGGGTGACGAACACCGGGGAGCTGTTTTTT. It specifies CSVAGVTNTGELFF. This chain uses TRBV29-1 with TRBJ2-2, with 7 bases matching TRBD2. The junction had 4 bases not matched to a gene; V was cut back by 6 bases and J by 0 bases. The length of the CDR3 is 14 residues. Germline V gene lookup returns CDR1 SQVTM and CDR2 ANQGSEA.

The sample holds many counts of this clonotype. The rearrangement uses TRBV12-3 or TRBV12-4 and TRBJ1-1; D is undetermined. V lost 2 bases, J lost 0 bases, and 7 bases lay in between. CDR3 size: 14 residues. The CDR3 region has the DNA TGTGCCAGCAGTTTAAGGCCCATGAACACTGAAGCTTTCTTT. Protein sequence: CASSLRPMNTEAFF.

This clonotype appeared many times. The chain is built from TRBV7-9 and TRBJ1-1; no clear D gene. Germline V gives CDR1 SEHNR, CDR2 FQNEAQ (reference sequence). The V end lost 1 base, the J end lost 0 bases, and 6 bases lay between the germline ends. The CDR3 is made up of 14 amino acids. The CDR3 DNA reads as TGTGCCAGCAGCTTAGGGGGTTTGAACACTGAAGCTTTCTTT. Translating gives CASSLGGLNTEAFF.

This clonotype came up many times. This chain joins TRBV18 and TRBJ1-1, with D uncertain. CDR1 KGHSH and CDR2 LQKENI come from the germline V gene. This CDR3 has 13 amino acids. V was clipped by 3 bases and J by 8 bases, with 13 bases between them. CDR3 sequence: CASSPPNIGEAFF. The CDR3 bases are TGTGCCAGCTCACCGCCAAACATAGGGGAAGCTTTCTTT.

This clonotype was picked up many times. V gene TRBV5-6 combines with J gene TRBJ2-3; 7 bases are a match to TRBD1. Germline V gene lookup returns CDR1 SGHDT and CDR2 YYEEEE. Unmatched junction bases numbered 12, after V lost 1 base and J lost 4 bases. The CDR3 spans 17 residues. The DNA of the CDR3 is TGTGCCAGCAGCTTGCCCCGACAGGGAATAGGGGCAGATACGCAGTATTTT. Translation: CASSLPRQGIGADTQYF.

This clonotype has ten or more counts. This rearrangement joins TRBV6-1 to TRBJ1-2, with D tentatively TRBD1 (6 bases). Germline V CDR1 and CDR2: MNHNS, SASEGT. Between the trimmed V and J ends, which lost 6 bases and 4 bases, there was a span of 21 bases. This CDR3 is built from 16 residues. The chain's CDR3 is CASRGSDRTSSYGYTF. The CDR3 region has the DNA TGTGCCAGCAGGGGGTCCGACAGGACCAGCTCCTATGGCTACACCTTC.